A selection of T cell receptor beta chains follows, all from one sample in a study of Ad26.COV2.S vaccination and SARS-CoV-2 variants. Profiled with immunoSEQ multiplex PCR; TCRdb holds only in-frame clones, not every one. The sample lists 300,000 to 450,000 clones; about 92% were seen once. This material consisted of peripheral blood, taken after recovery from COVID-19. These receptors all come from a human donor who had recovered from COVID-19. The CDR3 runs from the conserved cysteine through the conserved F or W. The D gene is left open where the match is weak. The size field is filled for only some rows; it gives once, few, many or a size class.

J: TRBJ1-5; V: TRBV5-6; D: NA; size: NA; DNA: TGTGCCAGCAGCTTTTCAGGGAATCAGCCCCAGCATTTT; CDR3: CASSFSGNQPQHF
J: TRBJ1-6; V: TRBV12-3/TRBV12-4; D: NA; size: NA; DNA: TGTGCCAGCAGTTTACCGTTCCCCGGTCTCCACTTT; CDR3: CASSLPFPGLHF
J: TRBJ1-1; V: TRBV5-4; D: NA; size: NA; DNA: TGTGCCAGCAGCTCGAAGGGGGGAACAACTGAAGCTTTCTTT; CDR3: CASSSKGGTTEAFF
J: TRBJ1-1; V: TRBV25-1; D: NA; size: once; DNA: TGTGCCAGCACCGAGGGAGTGACTGAAGCTTTCTTT; CDR3: CASTEGVTEAFF
J: TRBJ2-5; V: TRBV10-3; D: NA; size: NA; DNA: TGTGCCATCAGTGAGTTCTGGGGGCGAGAGACCCAGTACTTC; CDR3: CAISEFWGRETQYF
J: TRBJ2-7; V: TRBV9; D: TRBD1; size: NA; DNA: TGTGCCAGCAGCGTAGAAACAGGGGGTTTCCACGAGCAGTACTTC; CDR3: CASSVETGGFHEQYF
J: TRBJ2-7; V: TRBV6-5; D: TRBD1; size: NA; DNA: TGTGCCAGCAGTTACCTAACAGGGGATGAGCAGTACTTC; CDR3: CASSYLTGDEQYF
J: TRBJ1-2; V: TRBV5-1; D: TRBD1; size: NA; DNA: TGCGCCAGCAGCTTAAGGACAGGGGGCGTGACTCACTATGGCTACACCTTC; CDR3: CASSLRTGGVTHYGYTF
J: TRBJ1-6; V: TRBV28; D: NA; size: NA; DNA: TGTGCCAGCAGAATGACCGATCGGGCATCACCCCTCCACTTT; CDR3: CASRMTDRASPLHF
J: TRBJ2-2; V: TRBV12-5; D: NA; size: NA; DNA: TGTGCTAGTGGTTTGGTACTGAGAGGGACCGGGGAGCTGTTTTTT; CDR3: CASGLVLRGTGELFF
J: TRBJ2-4; V: TRBV5-4; D: NA; size: NA; DNA: TGTGCCAGCAGCTCCATCAGGAAAAACATTCAGTACTTC; CDR3: CASSSIRKNIQYF
J: TRBJ2-1; V: TRBV10-1; D: NA; size: NA; DNA: TGCGCCAGCAGCACCGGGACAAACAATGAGCAGTTCTTC; CDR3: CASSTGTNNEQFF
J: TRBJ2-5; V: TRBV7-2; D: TRBD2; size: NA; DNA: TGTGCCAGCAGCGAAGCGGGGGGGTGGGAGACCCAGTACTTC; CDR3: CASSEAGGWETQYF
J: TRBJ1-1; V: TRBV6-2/TRBV6-3; D: NA; size: NA; DNA: TGTGCCAGCAGTTCACAGGGAAACACTGAAGCTTTCTTT; CDR3: CASSSQGNTEAFF
J: TRBJ2-3; V: TRBV11-3; D: TRBD1; size: NA; DNA: TGTGCCAGCAGCATTCGGACAGGGGGTCTCAGGGATACGCAGTATTTT; CDR3: CASSIRTGGLRDTQYF
J: TRBJ1-5; V: TRBV2; D: NA; size: NA; DNA: TGTGCCAGCAGTGAATTGTTGGGGGGGGCAGGTCAGCCCCAGCATTTT; CDR3: CASSELLGGAGQPQHF
J: TRBJ1-3; V: TRBV5-1; D: NA; size: NA; DNA: TGCGCCAGCAGCTTGGGCGGCAGCCACTCTGGAAACACCATATATTTT; CDR3: CASSLGGSHSGNTIYF
J: TRBJ2-6; V: TRBV5-1; D: TRBD2; size: NA; DNA: TGCGCCAGCAGCTTGGGTCCAGGGAGGGGCTCTGGGGCCAACGTCCTGACTTTC; CDR3: CASSLGPGRGSGANVLTF
J: TRBJ2-1; V: TRBV13; D: TRBD2; size: NA; DNA: TGTGCCAGCAGCCTCCGACTAGCGGGGGGCCCGTTTCCGAATGAGCAGTTCTTC; CDR3: CASSLRLAGGPFPNEQFF
J: TRBJ1-4; V: TRBV15; D: NA; size: NA; DNA: TGTGCCACCAGCAGAGATCTTTTCCGGGAGGCAACTAATGAAAAACTGTTTTTT; CDR3: CATSRDLFREATNEKLFF
J: TRBJ2-2; V: TRBV5-1; D: NA; size: NA; DNA: TGCGCCAGCAGCTCCCACCAGGAGAACACCGGGGAGCTGTTTTTT; CDR3: CASSSHQENTGELFF
J: TRBJ1-1; V: TRBV6-5; D: NA; size: NA; DNA: TGTGCCAGCAACTCAGGGATCGTGGCTTTCTTT; CDR3: CASNSGIVAFF
J: TRBJ2-1; V: TRBV11-2; D: NA; size: NA; DNA: TGTGCCAGCAGCTTAGTTCTAGCTCGAGCCCGTGAGCAGTTCTTC; CDR3: CASSLVLARAREQFF
J: TRBJ2-1; V: TRBV6-2/TRBV6-3; D: NA; size: NA; DNA: TGTGCCAGCAGTTATGCTAGGAATGAGCAGTTCTTC; CDR3: CASSYARNEQFF
J: TRBJ2-1; V: TRBV3-1/TRBV3-2; D: TRBD2; size: NA; DNA: TGTGCCAGCGGGACTAGCGGGGGAGGTAATGAGCAGTTCTTC; CDR3: CASGTSGGGNEQFF
J: TRBJ2-1; V: TRBV19; D: NA; size: NA; DNA: TGTGCCAGTAGTACGGACAGCAACAATGAGCAGTTCTTC; CDR3: CASSTDSNNEQFF
J: TRBJ2-7; V: TRBV5-1; D: NA; size: NA; DNA: TGCGCCAGCAGCTTGGCGGGCAGGGGCAGGGTCGAGCAGTACTTC; CDR3: CASSLAGRGRVEQYF
J: TRBJ2-4; V: TRBV5-6; D: NA; size: NA; DNA: TGTGCCAGCAGCTTGGGGGGAGGTTCTATTCAGTACTTC; CDR3: CASSLGGGSIQYF
J: TRBJ1-5; V: TRBV7-9; D: TRBD1; size: once; DNA: TGTGCCAGCAGCTTCGGACAGGCCCAGCATTTT; CDR3: CASSFGQAQHF
J: TRBJ2-3; V: TRBV7-9; D: NA; size: NA; DNA: TGTGCCAGCAGAACCACAGATACGCAGTATTTT; CDR3: CASRTTDTQYF
J: TRBJ1-1; V: TRBV18; D: NA; size: NA; DNA: TGTGCCAGCTCAAAGGGCGAGAACACTGAAGCTTTCTTT; CDR3: CASSKGENTEAFF
J: TRBJ1-2; V: TRBV19; D: NA; size: NA; DNA: TGTGCCAGTAGTACCCCGACAGGTATCGGCTATGGCTACACCTTC; CDR3: CASSTPTGIGYGYTF
J: TRBJ1-3; V: TRBV10-2; D: NA; size: NA; DNA: TGCGCCAGCAGACCCGGGGGTACATCTGGAAACACCATATATTTT; CDR3: CASRPGGTSGNTIYF
J: TRBJ1-1; V: TRBV10-1; D: NA; size: NA; DNA: TGCGCCAGCGGAACCGGTCAGAACACTGAAGCTTTCTTT; CDR3: CASGTGQNTEAFF
J: TRBJ1-1; V: TRBV25-1; D: NA; size: NA; DNA: TGTGCCAGCAGCCGAACGATTACTCTGGGGGTAGGCACTGAAGCTTTCTTT; CDR3: CASSRTITLGVGTEAFF
J: TRBJ1-2; V: TRBV18; D: NA; size: NA; DNA: TGTGCCAGCTCATCCCCCCCCGTTGCAGCCGGAAGGGATGGCTACACCTTC; CDR3: CASSSPPVAAGRDGYTF
J: TRBJ2-2; V: TRBV4-1; D: NA; size: NA; DNA: TGCGCCAGCAGCCAGGCCCCACTGAACACCGGGGAGCTGTTTTTT; CDR3: CASSQAPLNTGELFF
J: TRBJ1-3; V: TRBV9; D: NA; size: NA; DNA: TGTGCCAGCGGCGGCGGAAACACCATATATTTT; CDR3: CASGGGNTIYF
J: TRBJ2-7; V: TRBV12-3/TRBV12-4; D: NA; size: NA; DNA: TGTGCCAGCAGCCACGACAGCTACGAGCAGTACTTC; CDR3: CASSHDSYEQYF
J: TRBJ2-3; V: TRBV19; D: TRBD2; size: NA; DNA: TGTGCCACCCGGACTAGAGGGGCAGATACGCAGTATTTT; CDR3: CATRTRGADTQYF
J: TRBJ2-1; V: TRBV9; D: TRBD2; size: NA; DNA: TGTGCCAGCACTAGCGGGGGCAGCTCCTACAATGAGCAGTTCTTC; CDR3: CASTSGGSSYNEQFF
J: TRBJ1-1; V: TRBV25-1; D: NA; size: NA; DNA: TGTGCCAGCAGAGATGACGGGATTGAAGCTTTCTTT; CDR3: CASRDDGIEAFF
J: TRBJ2-7; V: TRBV10-1; D: TRBD1; size: NA; DNA: TGCGCCAGCAGTGGGGCCCCAGGACAGGGGGCCGAGCAGTACTTC; CDR3: CASSGAPGQGAEQYF
J: TRBJ2-7; V: TRBV14; D: NA; size: NA; DNA: TGTGCCAGCAGCCACCGAACGGGGTTGGGGATTTACGAGCAGTACTTC; CDR3: CASSHRTGLGIYEQYF
J: TRBJ1-1; V: TRBV5-6; D: TRBD1; size: NA; DNA: TGTGCCAGCAGCTTGGGGGACAGGGGAACTGAAGCTTTCTTT; CDR3: CASSLGDRGTEAFF
J: TRBJ1-1; V: TRBV4-1; D: NA; size: NA; DNA: TGCGCCAGCAGCCCCCGGCTCAGGGACACTGAAGCTTTCTTT; CDR3: CASSPRLRDTEAFF
J: TRBJ2-7; V: TRBV7-8; D: NA; size: NA; DNA: TGTGCCAGCAGCTTGCTCCCTGGGACCTACGAGCAGTACTTC; CDR3: CASSLLPGTYEQYF
J: TRBJ2-7; V: TRBV11-2; D: NA; size: NA; DNA: TGTGCCAGCAGCTTAGTCGAGCAGTACTTC; CDR3: CASSLVEQYF
J: TRBJ2-5; V: TRBV3-1/TRBV3-2; D: TRBD2; size: NA; DNA: TGTGCCAGCAGCCAGGCTAGCGGGGGGATTTTTTACCAAGAGACCCAGTACTTC; CDR3: CASSQASGGIFYQETQYF
J: TRBJ1-1; V: TRBV19; D: NA; size: NA; DNA: TGTGCCAGTAGAATACCTCAGGTGAACACTGAAGCTTTCTTT; CDR3: CASRIPQVNTEAFF
J: TRBJ2-1; V: TRBV5-1; D: NA; size: NA; DNA: TGCGCCAGCAGCTTGGAGTCCGGGACTTTGGCCTACAATGAGCAGTTCTTC; CDR3: CASSLESGTLAYNEQFF
J: TRBJ2-3; V: TRBV19; D: TRBD1; size: NA; DNA: TGTGCCAGTAGTCCTCGGACAGGGTGGGGCACAGATACGCAGTATTTT; CDR3: CASSPRTGWGTDTQYF
J: TRBJ2-3; V: TRBV5-1; D: NA; size: NA; DNA: TGCGCCAGCAGCATCCGGACAGCAAGCACAGATACGCAGTATTTT; CDR3: CASSIRTASTDTQYF
J: TRBJ2-1; V: TRBV6-6; D: TRBD2; size: NA; DNA: TGTGCCAGCAGAACTAGCGGGGGGGACAATGAGCAGTTCTTC; CDR3: CASRTSGGDNEQFF
J: TRBJ1-3; V: TRBV12-5; D: NA; size: NA; DNA: TGTGCTAGTGGTCCCCGACAAGAACTGGGCTCTGGAAACACCATATATTTT; CDR3: CASGPRQELGSGNTIYF
J: TRBJ2-7; V: TRBV10-2; D: NA; size: NA; DNA: TGCGCCAGCAGTGAGAGAGCCCCCTACGAGCAGTACTTC; CDR3: CASSERAPYEQYF
J: TRBJ1-2; V: TRBV6-5; D: NA; size: NA; DNA: TGTGCCAGCAATAGGGGCGGGACGGAGGTTTATGGCTACACCTTC; CDR3: CASNRGGTEVYGYTF
J: TRBJ2-1; V: TRBV9; D: TRBD2; size: NA; DNA: TGTGCCAGCAGCGTAGCTAGCGGGGGGAACAATGAGCAGTTCTTC; CDR3: CASSVASGGNNEQFF
J: TRBJ2-2; V: TRBV5-8; D: TRBD1; size: NA; DNA: TGTGCCAGCAGCCAGGGGACAGGGGTCGGGGAGCTGTTTTTT; CDR3: CASSQGTGVGELFF